The clone carrying this T cell receptor (beta chain) has a handful of counts. This sample was taken from a study of blood T cell repertoires in COVID-19. Per germline, CDR1 SQVTM and CDR2 ANQGSEA. The CDR3 contains 12 residues. J was trimmed by 6 bases and V by 8 bases; bases with no gene match: 3. In the original workflow: Estimation of nucleated cell counts relied on the amplification of reference gene primers. Clones were sequenced by immunoSEQ multiplex PCR, and TCRdb holds only the in-frame ones, with some missing. That table furnishes V, J and clone size, whereas the DNA furnished D and trimming. Among 230,000 or so clones listed, approximately 84% were seen once. For recovered donors of Cohort 3, there were two negative PCRs, clearance, or symptom resolution.

This TCR was sampled from a man between 50 and 59 years old who had recovered from COVID-19. The sequenced material came from PBMCs or T cells enriched from blood (not recorded which). The rearrangement uses TRBV29-1 and TRBJ2-4; TRBD2 agrees at 11 bases. The CDR3 region is CSTGTSGNIQYF. Written as DNA, the CDR3 is TGCAGCACCGGGACTAGCGGAAACATTCAGTACTTC.